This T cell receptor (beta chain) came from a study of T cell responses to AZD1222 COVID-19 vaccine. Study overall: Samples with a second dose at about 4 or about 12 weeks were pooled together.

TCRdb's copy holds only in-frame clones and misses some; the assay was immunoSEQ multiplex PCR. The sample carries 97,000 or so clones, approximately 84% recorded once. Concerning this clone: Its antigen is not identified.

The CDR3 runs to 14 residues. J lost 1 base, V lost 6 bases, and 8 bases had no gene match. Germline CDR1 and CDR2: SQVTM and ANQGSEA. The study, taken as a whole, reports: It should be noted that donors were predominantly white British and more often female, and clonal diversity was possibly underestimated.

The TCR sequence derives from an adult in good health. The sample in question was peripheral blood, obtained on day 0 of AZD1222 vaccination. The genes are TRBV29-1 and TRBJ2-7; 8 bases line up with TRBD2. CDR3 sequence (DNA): TGCAGCGTCGCCCCCCGGGGGGGATCCTACGAGCAGTACTTC. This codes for CSVAPRGGSYEQYF.